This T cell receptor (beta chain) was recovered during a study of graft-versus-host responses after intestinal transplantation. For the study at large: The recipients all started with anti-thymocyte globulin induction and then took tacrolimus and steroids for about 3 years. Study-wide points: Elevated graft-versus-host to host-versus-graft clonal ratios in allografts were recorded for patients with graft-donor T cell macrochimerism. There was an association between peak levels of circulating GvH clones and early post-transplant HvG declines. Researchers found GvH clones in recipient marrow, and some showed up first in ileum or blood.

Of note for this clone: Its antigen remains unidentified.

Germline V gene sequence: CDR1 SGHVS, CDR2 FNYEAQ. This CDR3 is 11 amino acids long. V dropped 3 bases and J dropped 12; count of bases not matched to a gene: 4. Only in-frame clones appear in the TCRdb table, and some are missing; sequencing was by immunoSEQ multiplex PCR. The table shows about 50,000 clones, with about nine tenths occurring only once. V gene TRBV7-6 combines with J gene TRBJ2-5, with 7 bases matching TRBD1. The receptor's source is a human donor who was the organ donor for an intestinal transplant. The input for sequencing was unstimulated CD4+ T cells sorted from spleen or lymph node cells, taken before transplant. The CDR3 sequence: CASSFDRVKYF. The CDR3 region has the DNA TGTGCCAGCAGCTTCGACAGGGTAAAGTACTTC. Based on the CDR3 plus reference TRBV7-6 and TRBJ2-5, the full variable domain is GAGVSQSPRYKVTKRGQDVALRCDPISGHVSLYWYRQALGQGPEFLTYFNYEAQQDKSGLPNDRFSAERPEGSISTLTIQRTEQRDSAMYRCASSFDRVKYFGPGTRLLVL.